This record concerns one T cell receptor (beta chain) sequence. Its matching antigen is unknown. This specimen comes from a study of OX40 agonist ivuxolimab in advanced cancers. Looking at the study overall: The patients got ivuxolimab, which is an agonistic anti-OX40 (CD134) antibody.

Profiled with immunoSEQ multiplex PCR; TCRdb holds only in-frame clones, not every one. There are about 90,000 clones in the sample; about nine tenths occur only once, and more than 0.25% lies in the top ten. Overall study findings and caveats: Among the lowest peripheral clonal expansion occurred in 0.1-3.0 mg/kg partial responders. Researchers did not establish what antigens the expanded peripheral T cells target. Some patients who did not respond also had low normalized T-cell clonal expansion.

The CDR3 covers 14 residues. V lost 5 bases to trimming and J lost 5 bases; unmatched junction nucleotides: 6. Germline CDR1 SGHAT, CDR2 FQNNGV. V gene TRBV11-2 combines with J gene TRBJ1-1, with 9 nucleotides matching TRBD1. This TCR came from an adult with an advanced solid tumor such as melanoma, head and neck, liver or kidney cancer. The material was CD4+ or CD8+ T cells sorted from blood, obtained in a trial of the OX40 agonist ivuxolimab. The CDR3 nucleotides read TGTGCCAGCAGCGCGGGACAGGGCGTGACTGAAGCTTTCTTT. This translates into CASSAGQGVTEAFF.